This record covers a single T cell receptor (beta chain). Its antigen is undetermined. TCRdb itself ran the RT-PCR reads through MiXCR, one entry per CDR3 protein. Of approximately 530,000 distinct CDR3 sequences listed, approximately 6.9% are singletons. CDR1 and CDR2 from the germline V gene are ENHRY and SYGVKD. The CDR3 is 17 amino acids. With V trimmed by 2 bases and J by 3 bases, 10 bases remained unmatched. This sample was taken from a study of response to subunit inactivated influenza vaccine. Notes on the study in general: The authors suggested that few new T cells are recruited per seasonal influenza vaccination.

J is TRBJ1-2 and V is TRBV10-3, with 9 bases identical to TRBD1. Sequenced material: PBMCs from blood, taken roughly 24 months after vaccination. This clonotype was sampled from a man aged 50 to 69 who received an inactivated influenza vaccine. Here the CDR3 reads CAISEPGTGFMDYGYTF. In nucleotides, the CDR3 is TGTGCCATCAGTGAGCCCGGGACAGGGTTCATGGACTATGGCTACACCTTC.